These T cell receptor beta chains were read from a single sample in a study of response to subunit inactivated influenza vaccine. In TCRdb, the RT-PCR reads were re-called with MiXCR into one record per CDR3 protein. The sample shows about 800,000 distinct CDR3 sequences, around 21% of them seen only once. The input for sequencing was PBMCs from blood, taken 5 days after vaccination. Receptors were obtained from a man aged 50 or older who received an inactivated influenza vaccine. Both conserved end residues are part of each CDR3. D genes are given only for firm matches. The size entry is marked missing in some rows and otherwise reads once, few, many or a size class.

abundance: -; len: 13; j_gene: TRBJ2-4; d_gene: TRBD2; v_gene: TRBV12-3/TRBV12-4; CDR3nt: TGTGCCAGCAGGGGGAGGGATACAAACATTCAGTACTTC; CDR3aa: CASRGRDTNIQYF
abundance: -; len: 13; j_gene: TRBJ2-4; d_gene: TRBD1; v_gene: TRBV12-3/TRBV12-4; CDR3nt: TGTGCCAGCACCACAGGGGGCGCGAACATTCAGTACTTC; CDR3aa: CASTTGGANIQYF
abundance: many; len: 13; j_gene: TRBJ2-5; d_gene: TRBD1; v_gene: TRBV18; CDR3nt: TGTGCCAGCTCCCCGGGACAGAAAGAGACCCAGTACTTC; CDR3aa: CASSPGQKETQYF
abundance: few; len: 12; j_gene: TRBJ2-7; d_gene: -; v_gene: TRBV25-1; CDR3nt: TGTGCCAGCAGTCTCACAGAGCGTCAGCAGTACTTC; CDR3aa: CASSLTERQQYF
abundance: once; len: 16; j_gene: TRBJ2-3; d_gene: -; v_gene: TRBV5-8; CDR3nt: TGTGCCAGCAGCTCCGAACTAGCCGGGGGCACAGATACGCAGTATTTT; CDR3aa: CASSSELAGGTDTQYF
abundance: -; len: 14; j_gene: TRBJ2-2; d_gene: TRBD1; v_gene: TRBV12-3/TRBV12-4; CDR3nt: TGTGCCAGCAGTCAACAGGGGTTCACCGGGGAGCTGTTTTTT; CDR3aa: CASSQQGFTGELFF
abundance: few; len: 14; j_gene: TRBJ2-1; d_gene: -; v_gene: TRBV11-3; CDR3nt: TGTGCCAGCAGCTTAGATCTGGCTGACAATGAGCAGTTCTTC; CDR3aa: CASSLDLADNEQFF
abundance: many; len: 13; j_gene: TRBJ1-5; d_gene: -; v_gene: TRBV10-3; CDR3nt: TGTGCCATCAGTGAGAGAGGGAATCAGCCCCAGCATTTT; CDR3aa: CAISERGNQPQHF
abundance: few; len: 15; j_gene: TRBJ2-7; d_gene: -; v_gene: TRBV7-2; CDR3nt: TGTGCCAGCAGCAAACGCGGGACAGAGTTATACGAGCAGTACTTC; CDR3aa: CASSKRGTELYEQYF
abundance: -; len: 14; j_gene: TRBJ2-1; d_gene: TRBD2; v_gene: TRBV7-8; CDR3nt: TGTGCCAGCAGGAGGCGGGAGGGCCATTATGAGCAGTTCTTC; CDR3aa: CASRRREGHYEQFF
abundance: many; len: 17; j_gene: TRBJ2-3; d_gene: TRBD2; v_gene: TRBV12-3/TRBV12-4; CDR3nt: TGTGCCAGCAGTTCCCCTCCCTCCGCGGGAGGTTTAGATACGCAGTATTTT; CDR3aa: CASSSPPSAGGLDTQYF
abundance: many; len: 13; j_gene: TRBJ2-7; d_gene: -; v_gene: TRBV20-1; CDR3nt: TGCAGTGCTAGAGATCCGGTGTCCTACGAGCAGTACTTC; CDR3aa: CSARDPVSYEQYF
abundance: -; len: 14; j_gene: TRBJ1-6; d_gene: TRBD1; v_gene: TRBV5-1; CDR3nt: TGCGCCAGCAGCTTCCGGACAGGGGAATCACCCCTCCACTTT; CDR3aa: CASSFRTGESPLHF
abundance: -; len: 13; j_gene: TRBJ2-1; d_gene: TRBD1; v_gene: TRBV6-6; CDR3nt: TGTGCCAGCACTAATAAACAGGGGCATGAGCAGTTCTTC; CDR3aa: CASTNKQGHEQFF
abundance: once; len: 16; j_gene: TRBJ2-2; d_gene: -; v_gene: TRBV15; CDR3nt: TGTGCCACCAGCACTCCTGCCCGGCGGTGCACCGGGGAGCTGTTTTTT; CDR3aa: CATSTPARRCTGELFF
abundance: once; len: 15; j_gene: TRBJ2-1; d_gene: TRBD2; v_gene: TRBV10-2; CDR3nt: TGCGCCAGCAGTGAGTCTGGACTAGCGGGGGTCGAGCAGTTCTTC; CDR3aa: CASSESGLAGVEQFF
abundance: -; len: 15; j_gene: TRBJ2-1; d_gene: TRBD2; v_gene: TRBV29-1; CDR3nt: TGCAGCGTTGGGGGTAGCGGGAGGACCTACAATGAGCAGTTCTTC; CDR3aa: CSVGGSGRTYNEQFF
abundance: -; len: 15; j_gene: TRBJ1-4; d_gene: TRBD1; v_gene: TRBV28; CDR3nt: TGTGCCAGCACCCCGGGAGGCAGGGGGCGAGAAAAACTGTTTTTT; CDR3aa: CASTPGGRGREKLFF
abundance: few; len: 16; j_gene: TRBJ2-2; d_gene: -; v_gene: TRBV11-2; CDR3nt: TGTGCCAGCAGCCCGCGGACGGCCACCGGCACCGGGGAGCTGTTTTTT; CDR3aa: CASSPRTATGTGELFF
abundance: few; len: 15; j_gene: TRBJ2-7; d_gene: TRBD1; v_gene: TRBV27; CDR3nt: TGTGCCAGCAGCTTAACCGGGACAGGGTACATTCAGCAGTACTTC; CDR3aa: CASSLTGTGYIQQYF
abundance: -; len: 18; j_gene: TRBJ2-1; d_gene: -; v_gene: TRBV6-2/TRBV6-3; CDR3nt: TGTGCCAGCAGTCATCCACCCCGAGGGTTGGACTGGATTAATGAGCAGTTCTTC; CDR3aa: CASSHPPRGLDWINEQFF
abundance: few; len: 16; j_gene: TRBJ2-2; d_gene: -; v_gene: TRBV24-1; CDR3nt: TGTGCCACCAGTGCCGACAAGGAAGCGGACACCGGGGAGCTGTTTTTT; CDR3aa: CATSADKEADTGELFF
abundance: few; len: 13; j_gene: TRBJ1-2; d_gene: -; v_gene: TRBV3-1; CDR3nt: TGTGCCAGCAGCCAAGGAGGGAGCTATGGCTACACCTTC; CDR3aa: CASSQGGSYGYTF
abundance: -; len: 15; j_gene: TRBJ2-1; d_gene: -; v_gene: TRBV20-1; CDR3nt: TGCAGTGCTATGGGCCTCCAGCGGACAGACAATGAGCAGTTCTTC; CDR3aa: CSAMGLQRTDNEQFF
abundance: -; len: 14; j_gene: TRBJ1-1; d_gene: -; v_gene: TRBV12-3/TRBV12-4; CDR3nt: TGTGCCAGCAGTTTGGGCAGGGACATCACTGAAGCTTTCTTT; CDR3aa: CASSLGRDITEAFF
abundance: -; len: 14; j_gene: TRBJ1-1; d_gene: -; v_gene: TRBV5-6; CDR3nt: TGTGCCAGCAGCTGGGGGACTGGAGGAGAGGAAGCTTTCTTT; CDR3aa: CASSWGTGGEEAFF
abundance: -; len: 15; j_gene: TRBJ2-3; d_gene: -; v_gene: TRBV7-2; CDR3nt: TGTGCCAGCAGCTTAGCGCTTAGCCTCACAGATACGCAGTATTTT; CDR3aa: CASSLALSLTDTQYF
abundance: -; len: 14; j_gene: TRBJ2-5; d_gene: -; v_gene: TRBV20-1; CDR3nt: TGCAGTGCTATTGACAGGAGAACTCAAGAGACCCAGTACTTC; CDR3aa: CSAIDRRTQETQYF
abundance: -; len: 12; j_gene: TRBJ2-7; d_gene: -; v_gene: TRBV28; CDR3nt: TGTGCCAGCAGTTCCGGGACACCAGAGCAGTACTTC; CDR3aa: CASSSGTPEQYF
abundance: -; len: 13; j_gene: TRBJ2-3; d_gene: -; v_gene: TRBV2; CDR3nt: TGTGCCAGCAGTGCAGGGTACGAAGATACGCAGTATTTT; CDR3aa: CASSAGYEDTQYF
abundance: many; len: 18; j_gene: TRBJ1-2; d_gene: TRBD1; v_gene: TRBV6-1; CDR3nt: TGTGCCAGCAGCCCCACGGTGCTGGGGACAGGCTACTTCTATGGCTACACCTTC; CDR3aa: CASSPTVLGTGYFYGYTF
abundance: -; len: 15; j_gene: TRBJ1-1; d_gene: TRBD1; v_gene: TRBV20-1; CDR3nt: TGCAGTGCGGACCGGGACAGGGTTATAAACACTGAAGCTTTCTTT; CDR3aa: CSADRDRVINTEAFF
abundance: few; len: 16; j_gene: TRBJ2-3; d_gene: -; v_gene: TRBV12-3/TRBV12-4; CDR3nt: TGTGCCAGCAGTTTTGGCGGGGGCGAACGCACAGATACGCAGTATTTT; CDR3aa: CASSFGGGERTDTQYF
abundance: -; len: 15; j_gene: TRBJ2-1; d_gene: TRBD1; v_gene: TRBV12-3/TRBV12-4; CDR3nt: TGTGCCAGCAGTCAACCGGGACAGGGCACACATGAGCAGTTCTTC; CDR3aa: CASSQPGQGTHEQFF
abundance: -; len: 15; j_gene: TRBJ2-3; d_gene: TRBD2; v_gene: TRBV5-6; CDR3nt: TGTGCCAGCAGCAGGACTAGCGGGGGGAAAGATACGCAGTATTTT; CDR3aa: CASSRTSGGKDTQYF
abundance: few; len: 14; j_gene: TRBJ2-3; d_gene: TRBD2; v_gene: TRBV28; CDR3nt: TGTGCCAGCAGTTATGCGGGAGGGCCAAATACGCAGTATTTT; CDR3aa: CASSYAGGPNTQYF
abundance: few; len: 13; j_gene: TRBJ2-7; d_gene: TRBD1; v_gene: TRBV5-1; CDR3nt: TGCGCCAGCGGACGACAGGGAATGGAAGTGCAGTACTTC; CDR3aa: CASGRQGMEVQYF
abundance: many; len: 13; j_gene: TRBJ2-1; d_gene: -; v_gene: TRBV4-2; CDR3nt: TGTGCCAGCAGCCAAAACACGGAAAATGAGCAGTTCTTC; CDR3aa: CASSQNTENEQFF
abundance: -; len: 12; j_gene: TRBJ2-7; d_gene: -; v_gene: TRBV20-1; CDR3nt: TGCAGTGCTACCGTCGGGGTATACGAGCAGTACTTC; CDR3aa: CSATVGVYEQYF
abundance: few; len: 13; j_gene: TRBJ2-7; d_gene: -; v_gene: TRBV20-1; CDR3nt: TGCAGTGCTAGAGTGATGGACTCCTACGAGCAGTACTTC; CDR3aa: CSARVMDSYEQYF
abundance: -; len: 14; j_gene: TRBJ1-1; d_gene: TRBD1; v_gene: TRBV11-3; CDR3nt: TGTGCCAGCAGCCCGGGGACAGGGCAGGCTGAAGCTTTCTTT; CDR3aa: CASSPGTGQAEAFF
abundance: few; len: 15; j_gene: TRBJ1-5; d_gene: -; v_gene: TRBV20-1; CDR3nt: TGCAGTGCTAGGTCTAGGGTGGACGGGGATCAGCCCCAGCATTTT; CDR3aa: CSARSRVDGDQPQHF
abundance: few; len: 16; j_gene: TRBJ2-5; d_gene: TRBD1; v_gene: TRBV15; CDR3nt: TGTGCCACCAGCAGAGGGGGACAGGGCAGAAGAGAGACCCAGTACTTC; CDR3aa: CATSRGGQGRRETQYF
abundance: few; len: 16; j_gene: TRBJ2-2; d_gene: -; v_gene: TRBV7-2; CDR3nt: TGTGCCAGCAGCCCCAGGGCAGGGGAGAACACCGGGGAGCTGTTTTTT; CDR3aa: CASSPRAGENTGELFF
abundance: -; len: 16; j_gene: TRBJ2-7; d_gene: -; v_gene: TRBV6-2/TRBV6-3; CDR3nt: TGTGCCAGCAGTTACTTACTCCGGGACACTAGCTACGAGCAGTACTTC; CDR3aa: CASSYLLRDTSYEQYF
abundance: -; len: 14; j_gene: TRBJ2-3; d_gene: -; v_gene: TRBV7-2; CDR3nt: TGTGCCAGCAGCCAAACGCAGGGGCTTGGTACGCAGTATTTT; CDR3aa: CASSQTQGLGTQYF
abundance: -; len: 23; j_gene: TRBJ2-4; d_gene: -; v_gene: TRBV12-3/TRBV12-4; CDR3nt: TGTGCCAGCAGTTTAGCGGGGCCGGAACAGGGAAGGAGGATTGGATTGGCCAAAAACATTCAGTACTTC; CDR3aa: CASSLAGPEQGRRIGLAKNIQYF
abundance: -; len: 17; j_gene: TRBJ1-1; d_gene: TRBD1; v_gene: TRBV7-9; CDR3nt: TGTGCCAGCAGCCACAGAAAACGGACAGGGACGAACACTGAAGCTTTCTTT; CDR3aa: CASSHRKRTGTNTEAFF
abundance: few; len: 12; j_gene: TRBJ1-1; d_gene: -; v_gene: TRBV29-1; CDR3nt: TGCAGCGTTACACTGGGGAACACTGAAGCTTTCTTT; CDR3aa: CSVTLGNTEAFF
abundance: few; len: 14; j_gene: TRBJ2-1; d_gene: -; v_gene: TRBV6-1; CDR3nt: TGTGCCAGCAGTGAAGCGCTCCGTCGGCAGGGCCAGTTCTTC; CDR3aa: CASSEALRRQGQFF
abundance: -; len: 14; j_gene: TRBJ2-2; d_gene: -; v_gene: TRBV10-3; CDR3nt: TGTGCCACTCTAGCCACGGGGGACACCGGGGAGCTGTTTTTT; CDR3aa: CATLATGDTGELFF
abundance: few; len: 17; j_gene: TRBJ2-3; d_gene: TRBD2; v_gene: TRBV7-9; CDR3nt: TGTGCCAGCAGCCCTCGTCGACTAGCGGATAGCACAGATACGCAGTATTTT; CDR3aa: CASSPRRLADSTDTQYF
abundance: -; len: 18; j_gene: TRBJ1-5; d_gene: TRBD1; v_gene: TRBV20-1; CDR3nt: TGCAGTGCTGTATCCGGGACAGGGCGGGTCGGTAGCAATCAGCCCCAGCATTTT; CDR3aa: CSAVSGTGRVGSNQPQHF